The subject of this entry is one T cell receptor beta chain. The target antigen is unknown. This sample is part of a study of cytomegalovirus exposure and HLA in healthy donors. Study results and caveats: Across all donors, roughly uniform sequencing depth was an assumption of the presence/absence analyses.

With 60 Vbeta and 13 Jbeta primers, the PCR was carried out. Repertoires were generated with immunoSEQ multiplex PCR, while TCRdb's copy carries only in-frame clones and drops some. The table includes about 160,000 clones, roughly 79% detected once. At the time of sampling, donors were nominally healthy, though unrecorded immune exposures were likely. This clonotype was obtained from a man aged 18 to 35 in good health and CMV-seropositive. Sequencing was performed on PBMCs.

Here the CDR3 DNA reads TGTGCCAGCAGCCAAGATCCAGGGGGAAACGAGCAGTACTTC. It codes for CASSQDPGGNEQYF. V and J are TRBV14 and TRBJ2-7, with 7 bases aligning to TRBD1. CDR3 length equals 14 residues. V gave up 0 bases and J gave up 5 bases; unmatched junction bases: 4. Germline V gives CDR1 SGHDN, CDR2 FVKESK.